Listed below are T cell receptor beta chains from one sample, sequenced in a study of PD-L1 blockade in urothelial cancer. Sequenced by immunoSEQ multiplex PCR; TCRdb stores in-frame clones only, minus some. The sample yields around 100,000 clones, approximately 90% seen once. This material consisted of PBMCs, taken around atezolizumab (anti-PD-L1) treatment. All receptors derive from a man in his fifties or sixties with urothelial cancer. Each CDR3 is given with its conserved first and last residue. Each record gives: CDR3 protein, CDR3 DNA, D gene, V gene, J gene, clone size. The D gene is left open where the match is weak. Size is omitted from some rows. Given values are once, few, many or a class for expanded clones.

CDR3: CASSPRGLAGYQETQYF; DNA: TGTGCCAGTAGTCCAAGAGGACTAGCGGGGTACCAAGAGACCCAGTACTTC; D: TRBD2; V: TRBV19; J: TRBJ2-5; size: once
CDR3: CATSPGQGPEAFF; DNA: TGTGCCACGAGTCCGGGACAGGGACCTGAAGCTTTCTTT; D: TRBD1; V: TRBV6-6; J: TRBJ1-1; size: once
CDR3: CASSVPQGDNEQFF; DNA: TGTGCCAGTAGTGTCCCTCAGGGGGACAATGAGCAGTTCTTC; D: TRBD1; V: TRBV19; J: TRBJ2-1; size: NA
CDR3: CASSQGQGHISGANVLTF; DNA: TGTGCCAGCAGCCAGGGACAGGGTCATATCTCTGGGGCCAACGTCCTGACTTTC; D: TRBD1; V: TRBV14; J: TRBJ2-6; size: NA
CDR3: CASSQEQLSTGELFF; DNA: TGTGCCAGCAGCCAGGAACAGCTCTCCACCGGGGAGCTGTTTTTT; D: NA; V: TRBV14; J: TRBJ2-2; size: NA
CDR3: CASSLVQGSYGYTF; DNA: TGTGCCAGCAGCTTAGTGCAGGGGAGCTATGGCTACACCTTC; D: NA; V: TRBV7-8; J: TRBJ1-2; size: NA
CDR3: CASSQTGTVNNEQFF; DNA: TGTGCCAGCAGCCAAACCGGGACAGTAAACAATGAGCAGTTCTTC; D: TRBD1; V: TRBV11-3; J: TRBJ2-1; size: few
CDR3: CASSARDRGEYGYTF; DNA: TGTGCCAGCAGTGCCCGGGACAGGGGGGAGTATGGCTACACCTTC; D: TRBD1; V: TRBV6-5; J: TRBJ1-2; size: NA
CDR3: CASRRQGAGGYTF; DNA: TGTGCCAGTAGGAGACAGGGGGCCGGCGGCTACACCTTC; D: TRBD1; V: TRBV19; J: TRBJ1-2; size: few
CDR3: CASRTDRGEDEQYF; DNA: TGCGCCAGCAGGACGGACAGGGGAGAAGACGAGCAGTACTTC; D: TRBD1; V: TRBV5-1; J: TRBJ2-7; size: once
CDR3: CASSPDRADTQYF; DNA: TGCGCCAGCAGCCCGGACAGGGCAGATACGCAGTATTTT; D: TRBD1; V: TRBV5-1; J: TRBJ2-3; size: once
CDR3: CASSGQGALYGYTF; DNA: TGTGCCAGCAGCGGACAGGGGGCGTTGTATGGCTACACCTTC; D: TRBD1; V: TRBV28; J: TRBJ1-2; size: NA
CDR3: CASSFGSGYTGELFF; DNA: TGTGCCAGCAGCTTCGGGTCCGGGTATACCGGGGAGCTGTTTTTT; D: NA; V: TRBV5-4; J: TRBJ2-2; size: NA
CDR3: CASSQEALGLAGQEQFF; DNA: TGTGCCAGCAGCCAAGAAGCGTTAGGACTAGCGGGGCAAGAGCAGTTCTTC; D: TRBD2; V: TRBV14; J: TRBJ2-1; size: once
CDR3: CSVQGQGKKTQYF; DNA: TGCAGCGTACAAGGACAGGGGAAAAAGACCCAGTACTTC; D: TRBD1; V: TRBV29-1; J: TRBJ2-5; size: NA
CDR3: CASSTGSTNYGYTF; DNA: TGTGCCAGCAGCACAGGGTCGACCAACTATGGCTACACCTTC; D: NA; V: TRBV7-2; J: TRBJ1-2; size: NA
CDR3: CASSRGLAGGPVGQYF; DNA: TGTGCCAGCAGCCGGGGACTAGCGGGAGGGCCGGTTGGGCAGTACTTC; D: TRBD2; V: TRBV7-2; J: TRBJ2-7; size: NA
CDR3: CASSRFSGVNTGELFF; DNA: TGTGCCAGTAGTAGGTTCTCGGGGGTGAACACCGGGGAGCTGTTTTTT; D: NA; V: TRBV19; J: TRBJ2-2; size: few
CDR3: CSVERGGGYTF; DNA: TGCAGCGTTGAGCGAGGGGGTGGCTACACCTTC; D: NA; V: TRBV29-1; J: TRBJ1-2; size: NA
CDR3: CASSIRDSNYGYTF; DNA: TGTGCCAGTAGTATAAGGGACAGTAACTATGGCTACACCTTC; D: TRBD1; V: TRBV19; J: TRBJ1-2; size: NA
CDR3: CASSVGAASGQETQYF; DNA: TGTGCCAGCAGCGTAGGAGCGGCTAGCGGTCAAGAGACCCAGTACTTC; D: TRBD2; V: TRBV9; J: TRBJ2-5; size: NA
CDR3: CASSLNRDNEQYF; DNA: TGTGCCAGCAGCCTAAACCGGGACAACGAGCAGTACTTC; D: NA; V: TRBV7-2; J: TRBJ2-7; size: NA
CDR3: CASSLSVSGSYNEQFF; DNA: TGTGCCAGCTCACTATCCGTTAGTGGTTCCTACAATGAGCAGTTCTTC; D: NA; V: TRBV18; J: TRBJ2-1; size: NA